Sequencing of this T cell receptor (beta chain) was carried out in a study of CXCR3-negative and CXCR3-positive naive CD8 T cells. General study findings and limits: Because surface CD5 did not distinguish the naive subsets, TCR strength was inferred from TRB CDR3 properties.

The CDR3 loop spans 14 amino acids. Germline V gene sequence: CDR1 DFQATT, CDR2 SNEGSKA (reference sequence). Comments on this clonotype: Antigen specificity is unknown.

The libraries of TRB cDNA were prepared using 5' RACE with UMI labels. From the 5' RACE reads, TCRdb lists one entry per CDR3 protein and no DNA. This sample's table reports some 28,000 distinct CDR3 sequences. Sample: memory CD8+ T cells from blood. The rearrangement links TRBV20-1 to TRBJ2-3; TCRdb's assignment of TRBD1 cannot be checked, as there is no DNA. The source is a human donor in good health. Some clones in this sample may be carry-over from other donors' samples. The CDR3 sequence: CSRGGSGGTDTQYF.